This T cell receptor (beta chain) was sequenced for a study of T cells after yellow fever vaccination. Germline CDR1 MNHEY, CDR2 SVGAGI. The V end lost 0 bases, the J end lost 0 bases, and 9 bases lay between the germline ends. The CDR3 has 16 amino acids. TCRdb redid the calling of the 5' RACE reads with MiXCR, one entry per CDR3 protein. Altogether nearly 300,000 distinct CDR3 sequences are present, around 9.3% being singletons, with the ten largest covering about 3%. This TCR was recovered from a man between 18 and 35 years old who received the YFV17D yellow fever vaccine. Sample: CD4+ T cells sorted from PBMCs, taken 5 days after the yellow fever booster vaccination. The V gene is TRBV6-5, the J gene TRBJ1-5; D uncertain. The CDR3 reads CASSYSAAHSNQPQHF. The CDR3 DNA sequence: TGTGCCAGCAGTTACTCGGCAGCTCATAGCAATCAGCCCCAGCATTTT.